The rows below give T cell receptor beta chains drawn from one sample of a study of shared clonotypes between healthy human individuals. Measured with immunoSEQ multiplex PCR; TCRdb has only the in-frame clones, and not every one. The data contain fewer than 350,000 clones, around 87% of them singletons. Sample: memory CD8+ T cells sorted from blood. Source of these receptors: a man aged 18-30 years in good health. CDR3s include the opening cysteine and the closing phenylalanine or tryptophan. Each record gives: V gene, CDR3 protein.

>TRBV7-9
CASSSQGNNQPQHF
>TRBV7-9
CASSLSDTQYF
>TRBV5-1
CASTGDGRYEQYF
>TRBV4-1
CASSRVSGEGSYEQYF
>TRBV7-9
CASSTTQGAPYEQYF
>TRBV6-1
CASSEFPGNGYGYTF
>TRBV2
CASSDPRQVGNQPQHF
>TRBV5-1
CASGPHNEQFF
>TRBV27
CASSFVWQGAKEQYF
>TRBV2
CASSESSGGRTDTQYF
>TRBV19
CASSTRTGGDSEAFF
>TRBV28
CASSWLGVLDEQYF
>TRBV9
CASSPPGTVYGYTF
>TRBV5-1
CASSLGGYEQYF
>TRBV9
CASSSRTAGTTTDTQYF
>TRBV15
CATSRWQNYGYTF
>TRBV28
CASSLLQGKGNTEAFF
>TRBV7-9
CASSSPGADTQYF
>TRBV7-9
CASSPGTRHSPLHF